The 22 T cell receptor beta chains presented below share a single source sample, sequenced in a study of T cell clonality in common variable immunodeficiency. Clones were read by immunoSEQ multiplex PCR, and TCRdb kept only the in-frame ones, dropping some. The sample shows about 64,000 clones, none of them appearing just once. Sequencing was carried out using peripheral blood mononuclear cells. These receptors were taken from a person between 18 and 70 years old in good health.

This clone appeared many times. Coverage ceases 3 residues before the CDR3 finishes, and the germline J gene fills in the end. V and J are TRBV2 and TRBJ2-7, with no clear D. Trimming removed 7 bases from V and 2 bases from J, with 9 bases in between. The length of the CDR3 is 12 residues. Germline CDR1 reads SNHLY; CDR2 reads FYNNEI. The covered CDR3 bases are TGTGCCAGCACGCGGAGCGCCTACGAG. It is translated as CASTRSAYE. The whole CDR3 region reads CASTRSAYEQYF.

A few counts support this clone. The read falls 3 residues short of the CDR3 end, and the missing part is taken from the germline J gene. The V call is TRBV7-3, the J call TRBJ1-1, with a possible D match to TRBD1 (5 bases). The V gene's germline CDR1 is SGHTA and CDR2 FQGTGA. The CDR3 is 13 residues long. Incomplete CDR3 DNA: TGTGCCAGCAGCAGGGGCAGCCAAGAGACA. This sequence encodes CASSRGSQET. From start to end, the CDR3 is CASSRGSQETAFF.

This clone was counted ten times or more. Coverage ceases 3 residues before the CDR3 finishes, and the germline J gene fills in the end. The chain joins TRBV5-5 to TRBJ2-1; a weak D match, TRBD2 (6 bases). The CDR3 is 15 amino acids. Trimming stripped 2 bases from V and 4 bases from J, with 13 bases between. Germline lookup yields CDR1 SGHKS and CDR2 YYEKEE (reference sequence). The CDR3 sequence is CASSFAAGGYNEQFF. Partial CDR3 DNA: TGTGCCAGCAGCTTCGCAGCGGGTGGTTACAATGAG.

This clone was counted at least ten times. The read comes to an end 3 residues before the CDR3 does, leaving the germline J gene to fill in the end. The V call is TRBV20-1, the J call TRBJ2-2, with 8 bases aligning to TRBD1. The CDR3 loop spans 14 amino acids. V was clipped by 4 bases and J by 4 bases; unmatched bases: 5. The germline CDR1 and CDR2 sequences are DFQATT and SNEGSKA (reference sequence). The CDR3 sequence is CSAITGGSTGELFF. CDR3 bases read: TGCAGTGCTATAACAGGGGGGTCCACCGGGGAG.

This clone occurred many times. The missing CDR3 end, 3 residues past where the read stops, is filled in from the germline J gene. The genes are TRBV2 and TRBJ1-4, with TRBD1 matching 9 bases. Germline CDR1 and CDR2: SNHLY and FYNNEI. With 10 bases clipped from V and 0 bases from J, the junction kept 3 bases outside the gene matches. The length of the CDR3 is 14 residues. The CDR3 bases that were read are TGTGCCACGGACAGGGGCGCAACTAATGAAAAA. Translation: CATDRGATNEK. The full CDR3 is CATDRGATNEKLFF.

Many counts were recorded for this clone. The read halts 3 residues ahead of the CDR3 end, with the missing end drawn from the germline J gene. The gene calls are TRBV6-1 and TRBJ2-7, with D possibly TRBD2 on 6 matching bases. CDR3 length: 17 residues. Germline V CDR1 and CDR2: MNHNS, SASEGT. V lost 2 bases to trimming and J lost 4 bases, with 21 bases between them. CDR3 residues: CASSETSPSDNPYEQYF. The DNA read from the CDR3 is TGTGCCAGCAGTGAAACGTCTCCTAGCGATAATCCGTACGAG.

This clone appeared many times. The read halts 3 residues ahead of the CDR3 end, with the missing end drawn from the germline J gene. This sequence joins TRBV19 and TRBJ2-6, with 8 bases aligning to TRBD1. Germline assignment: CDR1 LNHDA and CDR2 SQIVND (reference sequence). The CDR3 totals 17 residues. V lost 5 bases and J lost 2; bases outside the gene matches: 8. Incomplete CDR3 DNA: TGTGCCAGTAGTCTGGACAGGGATTGGGCTGGGGCCAACGTC. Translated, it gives CASSLDRDWAGANV. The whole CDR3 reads CASSLDRDWAGANVLTF. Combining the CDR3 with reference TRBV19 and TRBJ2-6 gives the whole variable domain DGGITQSPKYLFRKEGQNVTLSCEQNLNHDAMYWYRQDPGQGLRLIYYSQIVNDFQKGDIAEGYSVSREKKESFPLTVTSAQKNPTAFYLCASSLDRDWAGANVLTFGAGSRLTVL.

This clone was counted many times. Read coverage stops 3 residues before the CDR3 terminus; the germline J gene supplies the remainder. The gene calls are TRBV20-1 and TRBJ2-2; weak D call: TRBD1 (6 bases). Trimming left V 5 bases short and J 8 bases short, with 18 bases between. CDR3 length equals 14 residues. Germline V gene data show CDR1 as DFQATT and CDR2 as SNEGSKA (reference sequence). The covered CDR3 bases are TGCAGTGCTTGGGACACCCGATCGGCGGGGGAG. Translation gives CSAWDTRSAGE. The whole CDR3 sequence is CSAWDTRSAGELFF.

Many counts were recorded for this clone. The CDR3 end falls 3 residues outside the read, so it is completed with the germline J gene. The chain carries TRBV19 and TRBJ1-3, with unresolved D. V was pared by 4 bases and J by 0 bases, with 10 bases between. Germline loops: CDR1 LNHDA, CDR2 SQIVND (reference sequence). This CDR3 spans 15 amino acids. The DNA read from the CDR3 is TGTGCCAGTAGTACAAACTTAAACTCTGGAAACACC. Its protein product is CASSTNLNSGNT. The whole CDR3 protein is CASSTNLNSGNTIYF.

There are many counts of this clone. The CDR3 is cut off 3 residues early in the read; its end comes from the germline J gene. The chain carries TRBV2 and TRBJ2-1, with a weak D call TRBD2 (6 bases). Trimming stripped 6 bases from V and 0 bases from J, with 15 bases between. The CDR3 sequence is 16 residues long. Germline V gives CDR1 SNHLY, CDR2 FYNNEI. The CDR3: CASRNRDSSSYNEQFF. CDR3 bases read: TGTGCCAGCAGAAACCGGGACTCCAGCTCCTACAATGAG.

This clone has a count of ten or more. Incomplete CDR3 DNA: TGTGCCAGTACAGGGGAGACAGATACG. The encoded protein is CASTGETDT. The whole CDR3 protein is CASTGETDTQYF. The rearrangement uses TRBV2 and TRBJ2-3, with 7 bases fitting TRBD1. The CDR3 extends 3 residues past the end of the read, so its final part is completed from the germline J gene. The trim removed 9 bases at V and 3 bases at J, leaving 3 bases unmatched. The CDR3 covers 12 residues. Germline CDR1 and CDR2: SNHLY and FYNNEI.

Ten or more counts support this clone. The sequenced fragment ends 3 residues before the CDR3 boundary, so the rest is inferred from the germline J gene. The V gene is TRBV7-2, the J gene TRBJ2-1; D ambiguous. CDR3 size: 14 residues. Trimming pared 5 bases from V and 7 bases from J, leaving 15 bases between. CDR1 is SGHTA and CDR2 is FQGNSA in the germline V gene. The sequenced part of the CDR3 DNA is TGTGCCAGCAGCAAGACTCACTCGAGGAATGAG. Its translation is CASSKTHSRNE. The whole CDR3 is CASSKTHSRNEQFF.

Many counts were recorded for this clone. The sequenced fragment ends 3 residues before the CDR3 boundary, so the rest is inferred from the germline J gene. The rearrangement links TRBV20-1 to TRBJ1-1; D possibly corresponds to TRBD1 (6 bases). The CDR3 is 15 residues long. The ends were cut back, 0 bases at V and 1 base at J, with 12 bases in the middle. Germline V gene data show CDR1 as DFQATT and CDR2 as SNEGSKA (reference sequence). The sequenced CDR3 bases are TGCAGTGCTAGAGATCAGGGCAGGGGGAACACTGAA. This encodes CSARDQGRGNTE. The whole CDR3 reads CSARDQGRGNTEAFF.

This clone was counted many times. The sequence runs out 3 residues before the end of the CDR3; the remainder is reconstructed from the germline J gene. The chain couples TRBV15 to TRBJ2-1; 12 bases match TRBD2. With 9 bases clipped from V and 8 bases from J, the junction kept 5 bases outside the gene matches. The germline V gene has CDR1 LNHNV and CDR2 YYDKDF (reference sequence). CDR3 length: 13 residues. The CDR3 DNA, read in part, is TGTGCCACGAGACTAGCGGGGGAGGATGAG. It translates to CATRLAGEDE. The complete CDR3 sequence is CATRLAGEDEQFF.

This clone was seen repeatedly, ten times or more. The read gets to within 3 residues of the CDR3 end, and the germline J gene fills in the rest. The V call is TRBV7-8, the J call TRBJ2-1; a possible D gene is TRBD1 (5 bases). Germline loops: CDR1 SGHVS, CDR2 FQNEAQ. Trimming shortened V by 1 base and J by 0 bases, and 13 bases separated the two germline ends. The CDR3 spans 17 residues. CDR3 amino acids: CASSLERRQGSYNEQFF. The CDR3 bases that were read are TGTGCCAGCAGCTTAGAGCGTCGCCAGGGCTCCTACAATGAG.

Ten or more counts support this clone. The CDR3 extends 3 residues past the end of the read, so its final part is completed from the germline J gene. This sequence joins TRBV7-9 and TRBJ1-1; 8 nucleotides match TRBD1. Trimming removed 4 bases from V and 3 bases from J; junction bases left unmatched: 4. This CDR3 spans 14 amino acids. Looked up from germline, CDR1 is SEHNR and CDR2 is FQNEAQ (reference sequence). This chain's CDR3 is CASSSYRGDTEAFF. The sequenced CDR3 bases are TGTGCCAGCAGCTCATACAGGGGGGACACTGAA. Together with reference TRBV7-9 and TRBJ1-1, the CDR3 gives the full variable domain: DTGVSQNPRHKITKRGQNVTFRCDPISEHNRLYWYRQTLGQGPEFLTYFQNEAQLEKSRLLSDRFSAERPKGSFSTLEIQRTEQGDSAMYLCASSSYRGDTEAFFGQGTRLTVV.

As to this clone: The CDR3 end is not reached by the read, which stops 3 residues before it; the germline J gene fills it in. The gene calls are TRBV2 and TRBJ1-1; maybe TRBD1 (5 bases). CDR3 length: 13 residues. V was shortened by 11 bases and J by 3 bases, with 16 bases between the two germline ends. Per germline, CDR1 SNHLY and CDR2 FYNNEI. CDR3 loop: CAQSWGGDTEAFF. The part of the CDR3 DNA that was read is TGTGCCCAGAGCTGGGGCGGGGACACTGAA.

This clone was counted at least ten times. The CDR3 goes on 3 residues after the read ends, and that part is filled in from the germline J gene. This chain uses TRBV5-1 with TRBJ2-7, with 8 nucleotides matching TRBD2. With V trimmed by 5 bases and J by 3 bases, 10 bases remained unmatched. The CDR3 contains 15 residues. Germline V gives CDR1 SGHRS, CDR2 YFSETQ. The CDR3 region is CASRITSGNYYEQYF. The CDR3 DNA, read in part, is TGCGCCAGCAGGATAACTAGCGGCAACTACTACGAG. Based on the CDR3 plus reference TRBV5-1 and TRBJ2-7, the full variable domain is KAGVTQTPRYLIKTRGQQVTLSCSPISGHRSVSWYQQTPGQGLQFLFEYFSETQRNKGNFPGRFSGRQFSNSRSEMNVSTLELGDSALYLCASRITSGNYYEQYFGPGTRLTVT.

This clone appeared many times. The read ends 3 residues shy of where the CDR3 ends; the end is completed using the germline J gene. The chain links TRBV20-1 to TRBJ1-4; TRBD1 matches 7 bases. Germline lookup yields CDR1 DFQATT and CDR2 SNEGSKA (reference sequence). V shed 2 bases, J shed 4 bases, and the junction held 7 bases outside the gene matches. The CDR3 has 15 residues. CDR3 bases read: TGCAGTGCTAGAAGTAGGGGACAGAGTAATGAAAAA. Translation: CSARSRGQSNEK. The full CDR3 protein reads CSARSRGQSNEKLFF.

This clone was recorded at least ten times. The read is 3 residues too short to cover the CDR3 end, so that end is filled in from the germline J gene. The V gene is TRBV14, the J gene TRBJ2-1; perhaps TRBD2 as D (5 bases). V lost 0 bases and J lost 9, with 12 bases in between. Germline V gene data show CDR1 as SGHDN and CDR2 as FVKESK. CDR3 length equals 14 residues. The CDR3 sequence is CASSQETERIEQFF. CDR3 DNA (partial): TGTGCCAGCAGCCAAGAGACGGAGCGGATTGAG.

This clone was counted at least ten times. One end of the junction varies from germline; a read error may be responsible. The CDR3 reads CSANRDSHNEQFF. The DNA read from the CDR3 is TGCAGTGCTAACCGGGACTCCCACAATGAG. The chain combines TRBV20-1 with TRBJ2-1, with D possibly matching TRBD2 (6 bases). The CDR3 goes on 3 residues after the read ends, and that part is filled in from the germline J gene. CDR1 and CDR2 from the germline V gene are DFQATT and SNEGSKA (reference sequence). The CDR3 runs 13 residues.

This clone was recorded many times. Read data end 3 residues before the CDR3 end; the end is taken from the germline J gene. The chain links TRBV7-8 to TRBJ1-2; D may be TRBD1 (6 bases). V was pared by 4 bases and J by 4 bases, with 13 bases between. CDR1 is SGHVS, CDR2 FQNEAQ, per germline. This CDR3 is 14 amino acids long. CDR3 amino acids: CASSSRTDLYGYTF. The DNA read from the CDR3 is TGTGCCAGCAGCTCAAGGACAGACCTCTATGGC.